This record looks at one TCR beta chain sequence and its context. Its matching antigen is unknown. This entry comes from a study of OX40 agonist ivuxolimab in advanced cancers. Study-level background: Cohort: 80% to 90% men, mean age about 60, aged roughly 20 to 79. Three patients, one with hepatocellular carcinoma and two with cutaneous melanoma, achieved partial responses. Whole-study findings and limits: Dose levels from 0.1 to 3.0 mg/kg saw CD4+ and CD8+ blood T cells expand clonally by week 6.

The study sampled blood at baseline, cycle 4 day 1, and cycle 7 day 1. Germline CDR1 is GTSNPN and CDR2 is SVGIG (reference sequence). The CDR3 consists of 16 residues. V was cut by 1 base and J by 0 bases, with 13 bases left in between. The assay was immunoSEQ multiplex PCR, and TCRdb's table has in-frame clones only and misses some. Of roughly 66,000 clones listed, around 86% are singletons. The chain combines TRBV30 with TRBJ1-3; tentatively, D is TRBD1 (5 bases). This specimen consisted of CD4+ or CD8+ T cells sorted from blood, obtained in a trial of the OX40 agonist ivuxolimab. The TCR was taken from an adult with an advanced solid tumor such as melanoma, head and neck, liver or kidney cancer. The CDR3 DNA sequence: TGTGCCTGGAGTGAACCGGGACTCAACTCTGGAAACACCATATATTTT. Its translation is CAWSEPGLNSGNTIYF.